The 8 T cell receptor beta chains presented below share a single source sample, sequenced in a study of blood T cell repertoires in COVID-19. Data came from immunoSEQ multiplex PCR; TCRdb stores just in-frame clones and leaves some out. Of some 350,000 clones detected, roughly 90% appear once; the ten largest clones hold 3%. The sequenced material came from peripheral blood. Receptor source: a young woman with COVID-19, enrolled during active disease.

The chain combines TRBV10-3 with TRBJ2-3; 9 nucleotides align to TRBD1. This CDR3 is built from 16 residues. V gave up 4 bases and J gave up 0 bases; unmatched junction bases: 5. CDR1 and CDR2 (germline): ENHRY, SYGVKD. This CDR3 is CAISGGQGLSTDTQYF. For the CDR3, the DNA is TGTGCCATCAGTGGAGGACAGGGGCTGAGCACAGATACGCAGTATTTT.

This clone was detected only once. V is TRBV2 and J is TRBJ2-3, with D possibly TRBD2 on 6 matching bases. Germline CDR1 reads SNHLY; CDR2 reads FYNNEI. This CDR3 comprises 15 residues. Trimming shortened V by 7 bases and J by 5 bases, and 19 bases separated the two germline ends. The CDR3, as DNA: TGTGCCAGCAAAGTGGCGGCGGGAAGGTTAGATACGCAGTATTTT. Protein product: CASKVAAGRLDTQYF. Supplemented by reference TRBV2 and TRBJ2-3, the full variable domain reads EPEVTQTPSHQVTQMGQEVILRCVPISNHLYFYWYRQILGQKVEFLVSFYNNEISEKSEIFDDQFSVERPDGSNFTLKIRSTKLEDSAMYFCASKVAAGRLDTQYFGPGTRLTVL.

Written as DNA, the CDR3 is TGCAGTGCTAGTCGGACAGACTCCTACAATGAGCAGTTCTTC. Its protein product is CSASRTDSYNEQFF. The chain carries TRBV20-1 and TRBJ2-1, with D maybe TRBD1 (6 bases). This CDR3 has 14 residues. V was shortened by 3 bases and J by 0 bases, with 9 bases between the two germline ends. CDR1 DFQATT and CDR2 SNEGSKA come from the germline V gene (reference sequence).

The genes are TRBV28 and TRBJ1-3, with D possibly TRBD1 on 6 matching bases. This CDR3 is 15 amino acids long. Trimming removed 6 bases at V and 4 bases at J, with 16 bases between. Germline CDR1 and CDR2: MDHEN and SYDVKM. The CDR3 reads CASSPAGTLGNTIYF. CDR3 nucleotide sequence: TGTGCCAGCAGCCCCGCCGGGACATTGGGAAACACCATATATTTT.

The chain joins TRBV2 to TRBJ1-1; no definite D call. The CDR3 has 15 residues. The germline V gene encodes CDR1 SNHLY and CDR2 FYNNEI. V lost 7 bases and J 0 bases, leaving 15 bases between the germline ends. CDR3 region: CASTGYTVMNTEAFF. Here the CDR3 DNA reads TGTGCCAGCACCGGTTACACAGTTATGAACACTGAAGCTTTCTTT. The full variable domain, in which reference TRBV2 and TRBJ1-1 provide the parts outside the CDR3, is EPEVTQTPSHQVTQMGQEVILRCVPISNHLYFYWYRQILGQKVEFLVSFYNNEISEKSEIFDDQFSVERPDGSNFTLKIRSTKLEDSAMYFCASTGYTVMNTEAFFGQGTRLTVV.

The DNA of the CDR3 is TGTGCCAGCAGTGAGGGACAGCTTACTAACCAGCAGTTCTTC. It yields the protein CASSEGQLTNQQFF. The rearrangement joins TRBV6-1 to TRBJ2-1; TRBD1 matches at 7 bases. V gave up 3 bases and J gave up 11 bases; unmatched junction bases: 10. The CDR3 totals 14 residues. The germline V gene encodes CDR1 MNHNS and CDR2 SASEGT.

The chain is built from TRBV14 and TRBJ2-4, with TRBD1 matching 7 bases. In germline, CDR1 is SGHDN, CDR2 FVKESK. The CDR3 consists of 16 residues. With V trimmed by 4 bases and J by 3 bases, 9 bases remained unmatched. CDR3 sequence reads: CASSLGTELVKNIQYF. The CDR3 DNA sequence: TGTGCCAGCAGCCTAGGGACAGAGCTTGTCAAAAACATTCAGTACTTC.

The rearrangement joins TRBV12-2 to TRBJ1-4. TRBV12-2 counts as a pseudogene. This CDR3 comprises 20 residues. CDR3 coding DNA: TGTGCAAGTCGCTTAATCCTTACGAGAGGGATGGGAGAAACTAATGAAAAACTGTTTTTT. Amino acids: CASRLILTRGMGETNEKLFF.